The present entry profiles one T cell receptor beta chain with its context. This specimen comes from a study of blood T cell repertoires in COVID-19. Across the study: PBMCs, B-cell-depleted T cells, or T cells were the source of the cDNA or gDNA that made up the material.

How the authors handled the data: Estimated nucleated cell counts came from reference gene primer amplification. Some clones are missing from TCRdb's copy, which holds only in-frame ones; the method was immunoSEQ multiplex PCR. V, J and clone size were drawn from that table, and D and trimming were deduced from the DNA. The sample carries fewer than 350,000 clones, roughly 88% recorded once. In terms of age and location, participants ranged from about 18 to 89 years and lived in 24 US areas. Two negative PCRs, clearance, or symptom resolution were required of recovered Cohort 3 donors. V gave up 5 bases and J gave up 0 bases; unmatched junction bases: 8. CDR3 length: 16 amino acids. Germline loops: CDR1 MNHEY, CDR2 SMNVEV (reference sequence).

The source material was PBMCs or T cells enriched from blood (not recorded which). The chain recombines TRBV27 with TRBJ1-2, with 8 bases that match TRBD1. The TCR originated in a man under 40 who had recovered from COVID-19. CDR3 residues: CASSPSTGEANYGYTF. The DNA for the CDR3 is TGTGCCAGCAGTCCGTCGACAGGGGAGGCTAACTATGGCTACACCTTC.